The clone carrying this T cell receptor beta chain appeared once. This sample is drawn from a study of CD8+ T cells in alopecia areata. At the level of the study: Treated patients took oral tofacitinib at 5 to 10 mg twice daily.

The sequencing template was cDNA reverse transcribed from extracted RNA. Repertoires were generated with immunoSEQ multiplex PCR, while TCRdb's copy carries only in-frame clones and drops some. The table shows roughly 250,000 clones, with 67% occurring only once. The germline V gene encodes CDR1 LGHNA and CDR2 YSLEER. CDR3 length: 15 residues. V was cut by 0 bases and J by 0 bases, with 9 bases left in between. The TCR sequence derives from a human donor with alopecia areata. This chain joins TRBV4-3 and TRBJ2-7; unclear D gene. Sequenced material: CD4+ T cells sorted from blood, taken at week 0. For the CDR3, the DNA is TGCGCCAGCAGCCAAGAGTTGGTGAGCTCCTACGAGCAGTACTTC. Translating gives CASSQELVSSYEQYF.